Given below is one T cell receptor beta chain in context. The antigen is undetermined. This sample is part of a study of cytomegalovirus exposure and HLA in healthy donors. The assay was immunoSEQ multiplex PCR, and TCRdb's table has in-frame clones only and misses some. The table lists 150,000 to 200,000 clones, more than 75% of them singletons. Whole-study results and caveats: Specific recognition of CMV antigens was confirmed in vitro for three chains (all CMV-associated). Cytomegalovirus status was reportedly diagnosed by the classifier with high sensitivity and specificity. Cytomegalovirus-associated status was assigned to approximately 160 TCR beta chains.

The TCR sequence derives from a man younger than 35 in good health and CMV-seropositive. Sequenced input: PBMCs.

The CDR3 nucleotides are TGCGCCAGCAGGGAACGGGTCACAGATACGCAGTATTTT. It translates to CASRERVTDTQYF. The V call is TRBV5-1, the J call TRBJ2-3; D unresolved. The CDR3 is 13 residues long. The V end lost 5 bases, the J end lost 2 bases, and 9 bases lay between the germline ends. Germline CDR1 SGHRS, CDR2 YFSETQ.